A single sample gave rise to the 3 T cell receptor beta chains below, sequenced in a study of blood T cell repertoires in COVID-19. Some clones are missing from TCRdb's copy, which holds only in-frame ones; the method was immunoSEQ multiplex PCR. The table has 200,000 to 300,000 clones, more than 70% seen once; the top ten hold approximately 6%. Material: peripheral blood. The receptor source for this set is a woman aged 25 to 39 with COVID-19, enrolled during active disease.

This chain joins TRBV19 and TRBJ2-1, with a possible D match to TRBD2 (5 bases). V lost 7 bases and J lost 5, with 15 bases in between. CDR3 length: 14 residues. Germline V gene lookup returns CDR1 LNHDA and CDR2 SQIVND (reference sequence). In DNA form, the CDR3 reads TGTGCCAGTATAGGAGGTCAGCTCCACAATGAGCAGTTCTTC. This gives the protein CASIGGQLHNEQFF.

The CDR3 coding sequence is TGTGCCAGCAGTTACTCGATGACTAGCGACATAGGGGAGCAGTACTTC. This translates into CASSYSMTSDIGEQYF. This chain uses TRBV6-2 or TRBV6-3 with TRBJ2-7; 8 bases agree with TRBD2. V was clipped by 0 bases and J by 7 bases; unmatched bases: 11. The CDR3 runs 16 residues. Germline lookup yields CDR1 MNHEY and CDR2 SVGEGT.

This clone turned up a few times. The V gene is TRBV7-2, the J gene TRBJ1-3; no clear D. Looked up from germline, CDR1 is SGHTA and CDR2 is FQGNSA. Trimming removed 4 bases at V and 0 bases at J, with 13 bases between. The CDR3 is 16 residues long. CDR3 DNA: TGTGCCAGCAGCTCGGCCAATAGCGTCTCTGGAAACACCATATATTTT. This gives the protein CASSSANSVSGNTIYF.